This T cell receptor (beta chain) was recorded in a study of T cell repertoires in cytomegalovirus infection (dated 2019 in TCRdb). Looking at the study overall: Donor HLA type was relevant to the analysis, as public TCR beta signatures indicated carriage of CMV infection together with the matching HLA type. What the work shows at the level of the full study, not this receptor alone: The ex vivo response was dominated by HLA-C-restricted CMV-specific TCR beta clonotypes, which also provided the single most frequent clonotype in two of eight donors. In both this cohort and an independent 352-donor cohort, the cumulative frequency of public TCR beta family members distinguished carriers of CMV infection plus the relevant HLA type.

TCRdb lists the instrument as Illumina HiSeq 1500. TCRdb ran its own pipeline on the public reads, namely fastp trimming at Q25 and MiXCR clone calling, and kept in-frame beta chains. Identical CDR3 protein sequences are pooled into one entry, listed with their most common genes and DNA. Within this sample are some 320,000 distinct CDR3 sequences, with more than 8% of them counted one time only. Around 4% of the sample comes from the top ten. Comments on this clonotype: No antigen is known for it. No base qualities exist here, and no much larger clone lies one base off it.

V is clipped by 5 bases and J by 5 bases, and the sequence between their germline boundaries is 17 bases long. The germline V gene supplies CDR1 MNHEY and CDR2 SVGEGT. From the cysteine up to the phenylalanine, the CDR3 has a length of 15 residues. The read is trimmed to its CDR3 DNA, 45 bases read in frame from base 1. The chain links TRBV6-2 or TRBV6-3 with TRBJ2-3, and TRBD2 may be the D gene, going by 6 matching bases. The clonotype comes from a human donor in good health (CMV status not recorded). Some clones in this sample may be carry-over from other donors' samples. The sequencing input was PBMCs. The DNA sequence is as follows: TGTGCCAGCAGTCCTTGGGGTAGCGGAAGAGATACGCAGTATTTT. It translates to CASSPWGSGRDTQYF.